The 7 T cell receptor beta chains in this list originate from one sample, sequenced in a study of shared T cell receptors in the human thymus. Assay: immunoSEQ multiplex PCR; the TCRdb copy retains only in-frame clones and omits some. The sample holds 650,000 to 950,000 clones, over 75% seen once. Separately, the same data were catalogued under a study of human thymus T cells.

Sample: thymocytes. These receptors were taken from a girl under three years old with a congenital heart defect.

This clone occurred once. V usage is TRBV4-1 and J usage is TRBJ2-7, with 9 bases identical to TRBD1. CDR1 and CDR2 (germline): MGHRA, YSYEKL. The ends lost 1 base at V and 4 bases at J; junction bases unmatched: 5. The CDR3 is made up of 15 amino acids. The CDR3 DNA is TGCGCCAGCAGCCAAGGCTACAGGGGGCCATACGAGCAGTACTTC. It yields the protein CASSQGYRGPYEQYF.

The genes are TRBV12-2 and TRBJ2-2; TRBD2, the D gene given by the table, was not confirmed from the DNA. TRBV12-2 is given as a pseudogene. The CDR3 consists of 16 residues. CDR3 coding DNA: TGTGCAAGTCGCCTCGGTGGGGGGTCGAACACCGGGGAGCTGTTTTTT. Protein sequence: CASRLGGGSNTGELFF.

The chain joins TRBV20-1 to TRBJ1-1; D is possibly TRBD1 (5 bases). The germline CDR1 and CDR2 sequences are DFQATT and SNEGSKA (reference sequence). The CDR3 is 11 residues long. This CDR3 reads CSWGGNTEAFF. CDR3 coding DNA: TGCAGCTGGGGGGGGAACACTGAAGCTTTCTTT.

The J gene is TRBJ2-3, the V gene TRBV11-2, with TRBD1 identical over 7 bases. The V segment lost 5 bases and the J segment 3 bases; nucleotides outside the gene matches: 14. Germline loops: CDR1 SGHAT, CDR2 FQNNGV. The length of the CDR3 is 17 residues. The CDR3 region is CASSRGTTGERTDTQYF. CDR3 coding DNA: TGTGCCAGCAGCCGAGGAACTACAGGGGAGCGGACAGATACGCAGTATTTT.

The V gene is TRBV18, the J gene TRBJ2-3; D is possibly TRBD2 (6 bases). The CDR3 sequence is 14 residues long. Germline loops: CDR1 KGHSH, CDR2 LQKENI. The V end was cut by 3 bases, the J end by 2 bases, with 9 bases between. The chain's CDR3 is CASSPGGATDTQYF. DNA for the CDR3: TGTGCCAGCTCACCTGGAGGGGCCACAGATACGCAGTATTTT.

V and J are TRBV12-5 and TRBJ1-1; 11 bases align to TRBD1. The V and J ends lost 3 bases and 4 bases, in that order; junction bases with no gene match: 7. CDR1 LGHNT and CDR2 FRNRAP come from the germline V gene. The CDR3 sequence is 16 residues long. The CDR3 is CASGFTAGQGGTEAFF. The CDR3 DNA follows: TGTGCTAGTGGTTTCACCGCGGGACAGGGGGGCACTGAAGCTTTCTTT.

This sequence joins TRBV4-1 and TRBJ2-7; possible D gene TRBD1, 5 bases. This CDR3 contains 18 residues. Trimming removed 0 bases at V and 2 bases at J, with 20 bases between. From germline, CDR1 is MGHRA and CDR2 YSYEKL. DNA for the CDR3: TGCGCCAGCAGCCAAGATATTGGTCCAGGGCGGTTAGCCTACGAGCAGTACTTC. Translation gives CASSQDIGPGRLAYEQYF.